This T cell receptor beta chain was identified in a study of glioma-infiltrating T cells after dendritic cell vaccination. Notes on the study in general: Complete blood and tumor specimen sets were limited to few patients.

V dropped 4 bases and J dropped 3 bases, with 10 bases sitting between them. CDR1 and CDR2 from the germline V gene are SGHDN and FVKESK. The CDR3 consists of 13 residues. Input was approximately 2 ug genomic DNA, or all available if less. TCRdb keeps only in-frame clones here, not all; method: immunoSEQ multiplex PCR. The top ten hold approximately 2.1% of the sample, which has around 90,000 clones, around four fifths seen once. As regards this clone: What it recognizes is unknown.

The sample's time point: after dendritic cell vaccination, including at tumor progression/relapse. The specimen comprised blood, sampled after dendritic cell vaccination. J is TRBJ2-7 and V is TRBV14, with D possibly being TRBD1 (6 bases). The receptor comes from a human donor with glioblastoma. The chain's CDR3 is CASSPGTLYEQYV. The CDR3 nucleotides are TGTGCCAGCAGCCCTGGGACACTCTACGAGCAGTACGTC.